This entry describes one T cell receptor (beta chain). The record originates from a study of blood T cell repertoires in COVID-19. Study-wide context: Samples representing acute and convalescent COVID-19 were sourced from the United States, Italy and Spain.

Profiling relied on immunoSEQ multiplex PCR, and the TCRdb table lists in-frame clones only, not all of them. The profile covers roughly 290,000 clones, with just under 85% appearing a single time and approximately 4.1% taken by the ten largest. V lost 5 bases to trimming and J lost 1 base, with 9 bases between them. The CDR3 is made up of 13 amino acids. Per the germline V gene, CDR1 is SGHRS and CDR2 is YFSETQ. This sequence was found in a woman between 45 and 65 years old with active or convalescent COVID-19. The sequenced material came from peripheral blood. The V call is TRBV5-1, the J call TRBJ1-1; no firm D call. The CDR3 here is CASSRLENTEAFF. The CDR3 DNA follows: TGCGCCAGCAGTCGTTTAGAGAACACTGAAGCTTTCTTT.